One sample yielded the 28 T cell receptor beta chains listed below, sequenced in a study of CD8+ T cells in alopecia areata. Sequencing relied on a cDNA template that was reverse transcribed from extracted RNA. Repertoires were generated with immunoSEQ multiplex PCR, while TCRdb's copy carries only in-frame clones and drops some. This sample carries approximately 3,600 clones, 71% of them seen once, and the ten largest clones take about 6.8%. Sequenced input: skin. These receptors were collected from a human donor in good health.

This CDR3 is CASSVAEGANHGYTF. In DNA form, the CDR3 reads TGTGCCAGCAGCGTAGCGGAGGGGGCAAATCATGGCTACACCTTC. The chain is built from TRBV9 and TRBJ1-2, with 7 bases aligning to TRBD1. The CDR3 covers 15 residues. Germline V gene sequence: CDR1 SGDLS, CDR2 YYNGEE. The V and J ends lost 0 bases and 6 bases, in that order; junction bases with no gene match: 8. Based on the CDR3 plus reference TRBV9 and TRBJ1-2, the full variable domain is DSGVTQTPKHLITATGQRVTLRCSPRSGDLSVYWYQQSLDQGLQFLIQYYNGEERAKGNILERFSAQQFPDLHSELNLSSLELGDSALYFCASSVAEGANHGYTFGSGTRLTVV.

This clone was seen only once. Here the CDR3 DNA reads TGCGCCAGCAGCCTTGCGGGGGGCATCCAAGAGACCCAGTACTTC. This sequence encodes CASSLAGGIQETQYF. The chain carries TRBV4-3 and TRBJ2-5, with 8 nucleotides matching TRBD2. The germline gives CDR1 LGHNA, CDR2 YSLEER. CDR3 length: 15 amino acids. V was pared by 4 bases and J by 1 base, with 5 bases of the junction left unmatched.

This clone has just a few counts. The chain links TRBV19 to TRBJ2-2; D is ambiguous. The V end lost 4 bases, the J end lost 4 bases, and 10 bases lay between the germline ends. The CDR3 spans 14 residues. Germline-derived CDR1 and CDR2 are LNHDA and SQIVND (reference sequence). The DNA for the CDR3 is TGTGCCAGTAGTACCCACAGCATCACCGGGGAGCTGTTTTTT. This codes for CASSTHSITGELFF.

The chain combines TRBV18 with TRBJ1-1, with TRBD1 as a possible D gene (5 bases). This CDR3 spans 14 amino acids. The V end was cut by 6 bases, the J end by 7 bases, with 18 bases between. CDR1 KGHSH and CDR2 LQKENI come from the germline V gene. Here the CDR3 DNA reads TGTGCCAGCTCGGGGGTTGGGGGAACCAGTGAAGCTTTCTTT. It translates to CASSGVGGTSEAFF.

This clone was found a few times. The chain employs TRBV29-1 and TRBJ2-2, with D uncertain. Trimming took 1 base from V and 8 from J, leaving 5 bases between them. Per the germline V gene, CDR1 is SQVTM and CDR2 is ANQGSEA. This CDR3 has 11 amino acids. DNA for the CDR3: TGCAGCGTTGAAGGGCGGGGGGAGCTGTTTTTT. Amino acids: CSVEGRGELFF.

The CDR3 here is CASLPPGQGVGYTF. The CDR3 bases are TGTGCCAGCCTCCCTCCGGGACAGGGTGTCGGCTACACCTTC. J is TRBJ1-2 and V is TRBV6-6; 9 nucleotides align to TRBD1. CDR3 length equals 14 residues. Germline trimming cut 8 bases from V and 8 bases from J; bases unmatched to any gene: 12. Germline lookup yields CDR1 MNHNY and CDR2 SVGAGI (reference sequence).

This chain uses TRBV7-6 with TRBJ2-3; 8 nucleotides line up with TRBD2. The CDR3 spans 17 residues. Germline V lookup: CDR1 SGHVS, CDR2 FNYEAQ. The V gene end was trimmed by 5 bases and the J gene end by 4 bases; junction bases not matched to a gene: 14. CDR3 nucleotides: TGTGCCAGCAGCACCCCCCCTGGCGGGGGGTGGGCAGATACGCAGTATTTT. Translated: CASSTPPGGGWADTQYF.

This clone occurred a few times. CDR3 in DNA: TGTGCCAGCAGGCCCTCCAACGGGAGAACTAATGAAAAACTGTTTTTT. It translates to CASRPSNGRTNEKLFF. This chain uses TRBV11-2 with TRBJ1-4; D call uncertain. CDR1 SGHAT and CDR2 FQNNGV come from the germline V gene. The CDR3 extends over 16 amino acids. Trimming took off 6 bases at V and 1 base at J, with 15 bases between the two ends. The complete variable domain, with remaining parts taken from reference TRBV11-2 and TRBJ1-4, reads EAGVAQSPRYKIIEKRQSVAFWCNPISGHATLYWYQQILGQGPKLLIQFQNNGVVDDSQLPKDRFSAERLKGVDSTLKIQPAKLEDSAVYLCASRPSNGRTNEKLFFGSGTQLSVL.

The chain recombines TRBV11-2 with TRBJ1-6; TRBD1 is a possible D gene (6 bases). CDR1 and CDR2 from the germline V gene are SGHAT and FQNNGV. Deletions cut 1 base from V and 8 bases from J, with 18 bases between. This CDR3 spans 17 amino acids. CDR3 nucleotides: TGTGCCAGCAGCTTAGGGGCGGGCGGCAGGGGTGATTCACCCCTCCACTTT. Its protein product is CASSLGAGGRGDSPLHF.

CDR3 protein: CASRGSGRGQGPSTNEKLFF. DNA for the CDR3: TGTGCCAGCAGGGGCTCCGGGAGAGGACAGGGACCCTCAACTAATGAAAAACTGTTTTTT. The chain has TRBV7-6 and TRBJ1-4; TRBD1 matches at 8 bases. V was clipped by 6 bases and J by 0 bases; unmatched bases: 18. CDR1 is SGHVS and CDR2 is FNYEAQ in the germline V gene. This CDR3 has 20 residues. The full variable domain, its missing parts supplied by reference TRBV7-6 and TRBJ1-4, is GAGVSQSPRYKVTKRGQDVALRCDPISGHVSLYWYRQALGQGPEFLTYFNYEAQQDKSGLPNDRFSAERPEGSISTLTIQRTEQRDSAMYRCASRGSGRGQGPSTNEKLFFGSGTQLSVL.

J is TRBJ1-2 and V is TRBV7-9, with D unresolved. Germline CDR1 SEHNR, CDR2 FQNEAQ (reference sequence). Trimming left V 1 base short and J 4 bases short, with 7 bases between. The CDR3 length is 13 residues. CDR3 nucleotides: TGTGCCAGCAGCTTAGATATCCTCTATGGCTACACCTTC. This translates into CASSLDILYGYTF.

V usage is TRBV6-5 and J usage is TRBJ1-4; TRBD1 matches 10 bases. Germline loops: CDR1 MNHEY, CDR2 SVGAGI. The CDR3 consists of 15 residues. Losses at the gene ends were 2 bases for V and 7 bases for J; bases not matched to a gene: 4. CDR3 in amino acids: CASSYGTGVGEKLFF. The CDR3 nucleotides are TGTGCCAGCAGTTACGGGACAGGGGTGGGTGAAAAACTGTTTTTT.

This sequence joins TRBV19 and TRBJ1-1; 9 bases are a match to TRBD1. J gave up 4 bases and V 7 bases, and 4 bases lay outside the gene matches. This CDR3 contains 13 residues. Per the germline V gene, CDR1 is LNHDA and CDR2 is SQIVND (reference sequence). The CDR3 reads CASIQGAGTEAFF. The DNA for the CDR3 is TGTGCCAGTATACAGGGGGCGGGCACTGAAGCTTTCTTT.

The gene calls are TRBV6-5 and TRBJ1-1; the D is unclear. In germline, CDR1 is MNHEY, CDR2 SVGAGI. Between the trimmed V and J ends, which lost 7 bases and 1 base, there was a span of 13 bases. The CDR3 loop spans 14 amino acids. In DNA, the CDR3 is TGTGCCAGCATTCACTTCGGGAAGAACACTGAAGCTTTCTTT. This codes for CASIHFGKNTEAFF.

The CDR3 reads CARGYTGELFF. CDR3 sequence (DNA): TGTGCCCGAGGATACACCGGGGAGCTGTTTTTT. The V gene is TRBV30, the J gene TRBJ2-2; D gene uncertain. CDR1 is GTSNPN and CDR2 is SVGIG in the germline V gene (reference sequence). This CDR3 is built from 11 residues. The germline V and J ends were trimmed by 8 bases and 3 bases, with 7 bases remaining between them.

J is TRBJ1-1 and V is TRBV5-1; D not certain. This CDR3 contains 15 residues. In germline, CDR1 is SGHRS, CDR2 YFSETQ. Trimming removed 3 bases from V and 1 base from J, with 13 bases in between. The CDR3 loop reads CASSSYRTENTEAFF. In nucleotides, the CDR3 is TGCGCCAGCAGCTCCTACCGGACGGAGAACACTGAAGCTTTCTTT.

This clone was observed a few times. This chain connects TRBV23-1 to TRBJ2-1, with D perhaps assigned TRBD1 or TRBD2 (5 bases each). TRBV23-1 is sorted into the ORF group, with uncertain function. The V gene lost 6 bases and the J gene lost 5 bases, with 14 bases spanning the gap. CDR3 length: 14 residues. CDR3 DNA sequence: TGCGCCAGCAGACCGGGACCTGACGACAATGAGCAGTTCTTC. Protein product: CASRPGPDDNEQFF.

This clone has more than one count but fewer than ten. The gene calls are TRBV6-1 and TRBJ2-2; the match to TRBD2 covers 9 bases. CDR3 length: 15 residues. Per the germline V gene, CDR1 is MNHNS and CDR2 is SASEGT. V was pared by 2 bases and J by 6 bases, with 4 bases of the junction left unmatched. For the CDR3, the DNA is TGTGCCAGCAGTGAATATAGCGGGGGTTCCGGGGAGCTGTTTTTT. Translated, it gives CASSEYSGGSGELFF.

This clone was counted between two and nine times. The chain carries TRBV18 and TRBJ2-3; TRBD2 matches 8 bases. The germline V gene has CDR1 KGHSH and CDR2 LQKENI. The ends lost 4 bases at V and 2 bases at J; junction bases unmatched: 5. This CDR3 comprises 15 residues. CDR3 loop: CASSLAGGDTDTQYF. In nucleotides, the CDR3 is TGTGCCAGCTCACTCGCGGGGGGAGACACAGATACGCAGTATTTT.

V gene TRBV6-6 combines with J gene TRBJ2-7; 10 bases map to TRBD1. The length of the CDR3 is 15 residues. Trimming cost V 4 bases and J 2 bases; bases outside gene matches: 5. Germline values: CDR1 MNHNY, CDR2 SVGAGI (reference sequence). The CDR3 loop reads CASSSGDRGPYEQYF. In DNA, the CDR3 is TGTGCCAGCAGTTCCGGGGACAGGGGCCCCTACGAGCAGTACTTC.

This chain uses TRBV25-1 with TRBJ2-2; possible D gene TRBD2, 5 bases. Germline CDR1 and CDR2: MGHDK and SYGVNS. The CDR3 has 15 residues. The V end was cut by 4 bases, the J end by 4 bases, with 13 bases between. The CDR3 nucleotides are TGTGCCAGCAGTGGGCTAGCTGACTCCACCGGGGAGCTGTTTTTT. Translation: CASSGLADSTGELFF.

The CDR3: CASSPLFGTYNEQFF. The CDR3, as DNA: TGCGCCAGCAGCCCTTTGTTCGGGACTTACAATGAGCAGTTCTTC. This sequence joins TRBV4-1 and TRBJ2-1, with a possible D match to TRBD2 (6 bases). The V end lost 4 bases, the J end lost 4 bases, and 14 bases lay between the germline ends. The germline V gene has CDR1 MGHRA and CDR2 YSYEKL. This CDR3 region has 15 residues.

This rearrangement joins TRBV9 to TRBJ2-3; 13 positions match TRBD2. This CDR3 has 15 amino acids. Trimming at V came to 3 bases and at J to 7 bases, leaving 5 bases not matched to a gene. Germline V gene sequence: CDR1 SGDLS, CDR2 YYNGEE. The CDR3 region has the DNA TGTGCCAGCAGCGAAACTAGCGGGGGGGAGAATACGCAGTATTTT. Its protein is CASSETSGGENTQYF. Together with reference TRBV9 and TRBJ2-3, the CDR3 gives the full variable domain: DSGVTQTPKHLITATGQRVTLRCSPRSGDLSVYWYQQSLDQGLQFLIQYYNGEERAKGNILERFSAQQFPDLHSELNLSSLELGDSALYFCASSETSGGENTQYFGPGTRLTVL.

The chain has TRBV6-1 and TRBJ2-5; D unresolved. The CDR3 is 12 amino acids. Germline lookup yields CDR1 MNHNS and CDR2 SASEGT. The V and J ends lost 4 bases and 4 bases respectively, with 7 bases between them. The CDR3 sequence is CASSGPLETQYF. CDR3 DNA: TGTGCCAGCAGTGGGCCTCTAGAGACCCAGTACTTC.

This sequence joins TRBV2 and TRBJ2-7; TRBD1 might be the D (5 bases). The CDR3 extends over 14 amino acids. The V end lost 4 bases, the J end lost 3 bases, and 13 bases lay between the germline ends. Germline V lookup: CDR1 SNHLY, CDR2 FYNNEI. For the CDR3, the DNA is TGTGCCAGCAGTGGGGCAGGGTATTTCTACGAGCAGTACTTC. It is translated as CASSGAGYFYEQYF.

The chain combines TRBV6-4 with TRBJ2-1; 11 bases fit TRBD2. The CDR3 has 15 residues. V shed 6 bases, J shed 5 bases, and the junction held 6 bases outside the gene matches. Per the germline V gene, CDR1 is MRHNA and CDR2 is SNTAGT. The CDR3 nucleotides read TGTGCCAGCAGGGATGGGACTAGCGGCCACAATGAGCAGTTCTTC. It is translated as CASRDGTSGHNEQFF.

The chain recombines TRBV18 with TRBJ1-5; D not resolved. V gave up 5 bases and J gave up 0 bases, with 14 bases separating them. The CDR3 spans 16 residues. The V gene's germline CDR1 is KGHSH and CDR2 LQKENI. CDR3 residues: CASSTSVPYSNQPQHF. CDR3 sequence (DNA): TGTGCCAGCTCAACGAGTGTCCCCTATAGCAATCAGCCCCAGCATTTT.

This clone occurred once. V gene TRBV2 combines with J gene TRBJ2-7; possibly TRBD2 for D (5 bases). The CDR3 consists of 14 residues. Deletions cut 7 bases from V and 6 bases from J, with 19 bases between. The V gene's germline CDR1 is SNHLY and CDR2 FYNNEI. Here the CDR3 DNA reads TGTGCCAGCACTCCCAGTTCACTAGGGCGCGAGCAGTACTTC. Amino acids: CASTPSSLGREQYF.